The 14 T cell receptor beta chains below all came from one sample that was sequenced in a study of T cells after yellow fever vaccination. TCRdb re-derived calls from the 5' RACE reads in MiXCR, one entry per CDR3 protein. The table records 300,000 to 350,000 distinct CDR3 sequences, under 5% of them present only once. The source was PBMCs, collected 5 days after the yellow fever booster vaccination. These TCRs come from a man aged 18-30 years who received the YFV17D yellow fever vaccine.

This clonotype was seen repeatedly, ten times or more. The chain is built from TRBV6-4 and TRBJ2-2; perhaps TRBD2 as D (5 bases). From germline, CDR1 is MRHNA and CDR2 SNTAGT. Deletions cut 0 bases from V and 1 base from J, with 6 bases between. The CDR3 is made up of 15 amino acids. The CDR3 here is CASSDSAGNTGELFF. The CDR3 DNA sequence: TGTGCCAGCAGTGACTCGGCGGGGAACACCGGGGAGCTGTTTTTT.

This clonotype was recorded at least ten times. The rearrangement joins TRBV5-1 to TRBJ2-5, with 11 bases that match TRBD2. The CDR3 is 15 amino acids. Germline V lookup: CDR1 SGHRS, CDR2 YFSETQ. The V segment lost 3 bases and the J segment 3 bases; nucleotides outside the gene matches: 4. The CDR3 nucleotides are TGCGCCAGCAGCTCTTCGACTAGCGGGAAAGAGACCCAGTACTTC. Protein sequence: CASSSSTSGKETQYF.

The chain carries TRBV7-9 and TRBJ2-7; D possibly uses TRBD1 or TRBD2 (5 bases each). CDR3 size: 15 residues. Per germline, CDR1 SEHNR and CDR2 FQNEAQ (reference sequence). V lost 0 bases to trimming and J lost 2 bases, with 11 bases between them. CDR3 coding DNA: TGTGCCAGCAGCTTAGCGATGGGGACCCCCTACGAGCAGTACTTC. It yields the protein CASSLAMGTPYEQYF.

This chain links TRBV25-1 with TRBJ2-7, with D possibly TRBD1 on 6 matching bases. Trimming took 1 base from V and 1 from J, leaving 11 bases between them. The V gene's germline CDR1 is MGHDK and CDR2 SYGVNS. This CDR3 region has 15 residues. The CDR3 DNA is TGTGCCAGCAGTGAATCAGGGGAAGGGTCCTACGAGCAGTACGTC. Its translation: CASSESGEGSYEQYV.

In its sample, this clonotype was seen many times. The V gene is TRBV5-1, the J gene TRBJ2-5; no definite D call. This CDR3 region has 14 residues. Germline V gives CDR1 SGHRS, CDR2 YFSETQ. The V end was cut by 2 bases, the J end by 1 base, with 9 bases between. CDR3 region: CASSFFGPQETQYF. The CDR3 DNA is TGCGCCAGCAGCTTTTTTGGACCCCAAGAGACCCAGTACTTC.

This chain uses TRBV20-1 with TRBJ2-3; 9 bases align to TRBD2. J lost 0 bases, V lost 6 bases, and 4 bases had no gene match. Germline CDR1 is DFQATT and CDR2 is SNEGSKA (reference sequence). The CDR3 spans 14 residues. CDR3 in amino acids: CSARLADSTDTQYF. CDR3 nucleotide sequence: TGCAGTGCCAGACTAGCGGATAGCACAGATACGCAGTATTTT.

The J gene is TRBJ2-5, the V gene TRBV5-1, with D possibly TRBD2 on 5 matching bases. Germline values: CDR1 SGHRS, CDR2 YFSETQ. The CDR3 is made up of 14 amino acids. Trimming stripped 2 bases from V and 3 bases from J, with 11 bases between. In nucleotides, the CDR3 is TGCGCCAGCAGCTTTGTGGACGGGGAAGAGACCCAGTACTTC. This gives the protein CASSFVDGEETQYF.

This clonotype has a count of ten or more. CDR3 sequence (DNA): TGTGCCAGCAGTCTTGAGAACAGGGGGAGTGGCTACACCTTC. Its translation: CASSLENRGSGYTF. The chain is built from TRBV12-3 or TRBV12-4 and TRBJ1-2, with TRBD1 matching over 8 bases. V dropped 5 bases and J dropped 7; count of bases not matched to a gene: 9. CDR3 length equals 14 residues.

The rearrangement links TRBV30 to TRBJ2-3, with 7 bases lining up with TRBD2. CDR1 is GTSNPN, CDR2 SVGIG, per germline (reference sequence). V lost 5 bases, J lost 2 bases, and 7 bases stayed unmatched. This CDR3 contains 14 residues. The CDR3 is CAWGVGGSTDTQYF. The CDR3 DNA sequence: TGTGCCTGGGGGGTGGGGGGGTCCACAGATACGCAGTATTTT.

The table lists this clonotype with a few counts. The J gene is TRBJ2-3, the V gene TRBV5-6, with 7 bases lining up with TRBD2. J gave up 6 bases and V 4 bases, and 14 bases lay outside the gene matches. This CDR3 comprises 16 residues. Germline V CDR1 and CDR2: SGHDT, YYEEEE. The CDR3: CASSPGGGRGSDTQYF. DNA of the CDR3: TGTGCCAGCAGCCCCGGTGGGGGGAGGGGTTCGGATACGCAGTATTTT.

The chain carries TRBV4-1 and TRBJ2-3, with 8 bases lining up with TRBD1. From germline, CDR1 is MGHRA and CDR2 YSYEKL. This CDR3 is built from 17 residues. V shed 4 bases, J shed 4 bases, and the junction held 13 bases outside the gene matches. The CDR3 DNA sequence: TGCGCCAGCAGCCTCCGACCCCCGGACAGGGCCCCAGATACGCAGTATTTT. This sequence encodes CASSLRPPDRAPDTQYF.

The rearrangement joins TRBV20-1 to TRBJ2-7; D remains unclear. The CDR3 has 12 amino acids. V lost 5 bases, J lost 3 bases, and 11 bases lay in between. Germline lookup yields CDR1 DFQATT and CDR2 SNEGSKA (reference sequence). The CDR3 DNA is TGCAGTGCTCGAAAAGGTAGCTACGAGCAGTACTTC. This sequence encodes CSARKGSYEQYF.

CDR3 sequence: CASSRGTGGPKGTEAFF. CDR3 bases: TGTGCCAGCAGCCGGGGGACAGGGGGCCCAAAAGGCACTGAAGCTTTCTTT. The V and J genes are TRBV7-2 and TRBJ1-1; 12 bases fit TRBD1. V dropped 5 bases and J dropped 4; count of bases not matched to a gene: 11. CDR1 and CDR2 (germline): SGHTA, FQGNSA. This CDR3 is 17 amino acids long.

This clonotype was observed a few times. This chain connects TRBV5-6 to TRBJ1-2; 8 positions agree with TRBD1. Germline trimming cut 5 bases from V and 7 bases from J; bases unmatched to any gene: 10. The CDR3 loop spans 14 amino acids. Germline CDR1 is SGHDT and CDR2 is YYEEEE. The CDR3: CASRGEGQGPGYTF. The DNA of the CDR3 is TGTGCCAGCAGAGGGGAAGGACAGGGCCCTGGCTACACCTTC.